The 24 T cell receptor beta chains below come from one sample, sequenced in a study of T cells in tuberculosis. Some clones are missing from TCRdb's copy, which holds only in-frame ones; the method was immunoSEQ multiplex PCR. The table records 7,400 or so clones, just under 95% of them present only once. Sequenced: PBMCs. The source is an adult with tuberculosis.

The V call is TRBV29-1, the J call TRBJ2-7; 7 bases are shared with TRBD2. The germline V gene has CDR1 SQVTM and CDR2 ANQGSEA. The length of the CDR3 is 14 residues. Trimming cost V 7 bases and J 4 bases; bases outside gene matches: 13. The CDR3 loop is CSAALGGREYEQYF. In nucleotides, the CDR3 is TGCAGCGCCGCGTTGGGGGGGAGGGAGTACGAGCAGTACTTC.

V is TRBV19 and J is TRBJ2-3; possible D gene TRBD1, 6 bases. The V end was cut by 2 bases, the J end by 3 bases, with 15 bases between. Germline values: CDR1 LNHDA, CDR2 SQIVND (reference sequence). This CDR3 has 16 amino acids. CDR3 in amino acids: CASSIRDTSFTDTQYF. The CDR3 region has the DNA TGTGCCAGTAGTATAAGGGACACCTCCTTTACAGATACGCAGTATTTT.

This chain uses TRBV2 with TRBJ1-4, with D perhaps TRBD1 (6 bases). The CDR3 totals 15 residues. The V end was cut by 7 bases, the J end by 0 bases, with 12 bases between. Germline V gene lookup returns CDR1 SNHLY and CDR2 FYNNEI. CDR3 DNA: TGTGCCAGCATTATAGGGGGGGCAACTAATGAAAAACTGTTTTTT. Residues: CASIIGGATNEKLFF. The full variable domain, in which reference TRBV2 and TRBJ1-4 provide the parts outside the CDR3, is EPEVTQTPSHQVTQMGQEVILRCVPISNHLYFYWYRQILGQKVEFLVSFYNNEISEKSEIFDDQFSVERPDGSNFTLKIRSTKLEDSAMYFCASIIGGATNEKLFFGSGTQLSVL.

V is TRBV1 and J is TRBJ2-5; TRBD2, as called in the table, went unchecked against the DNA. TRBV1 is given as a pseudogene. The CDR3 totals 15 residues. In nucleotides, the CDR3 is TGCACCAGCACTCAGAGGGCCGGCCACCAAGAGACCCAGTACTTC. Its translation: CTSTQRAGHQETQYF.

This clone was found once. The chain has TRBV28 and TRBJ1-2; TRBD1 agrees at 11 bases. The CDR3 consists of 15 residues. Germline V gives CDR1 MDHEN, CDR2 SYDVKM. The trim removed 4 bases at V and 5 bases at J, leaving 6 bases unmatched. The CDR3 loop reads CASSSEGQGGYGYTF. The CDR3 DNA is TGTGCCAGCAGTTCAGAGGGACAGGGGGGTTATGGCTACACCTTC.

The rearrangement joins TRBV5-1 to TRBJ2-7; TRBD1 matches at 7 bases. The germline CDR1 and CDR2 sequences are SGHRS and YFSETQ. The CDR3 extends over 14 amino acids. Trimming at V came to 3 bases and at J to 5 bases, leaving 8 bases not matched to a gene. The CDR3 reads CASSSGDRDDEQYF. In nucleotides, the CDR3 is TGCGCCAGCAGCTCGGGCGACAGGGACGACGAGCAGTACTTC. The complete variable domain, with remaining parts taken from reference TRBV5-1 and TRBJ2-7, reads KAGVTQTPRYLIKTRGQQVTLSCSPISGHRSVSWYQQTPGQGLQFLFEYFSETQRNKGNFPGRFSGRQFSNSRSEMNVSTLELGDSALYLCASSSGDRDDEQYFGPGTRLTVT.

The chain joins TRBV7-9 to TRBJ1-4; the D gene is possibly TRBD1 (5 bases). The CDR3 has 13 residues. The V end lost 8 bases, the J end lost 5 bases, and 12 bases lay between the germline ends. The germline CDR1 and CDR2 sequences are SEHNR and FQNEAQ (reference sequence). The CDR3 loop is CASARQQNEKLFF. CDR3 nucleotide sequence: TGTGCCAGCGCGAGACAGCAGAATGAAAAACTGTTTTTT.

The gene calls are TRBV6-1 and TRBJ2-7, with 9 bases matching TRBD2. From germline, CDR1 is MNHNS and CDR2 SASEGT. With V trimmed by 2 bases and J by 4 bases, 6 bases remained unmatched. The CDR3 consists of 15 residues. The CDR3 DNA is TGTGCCAGCAGTGAACGTCATAGCGGGGGATACGAGCAGTACTTC. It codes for CASSERHSGGYEQYF.

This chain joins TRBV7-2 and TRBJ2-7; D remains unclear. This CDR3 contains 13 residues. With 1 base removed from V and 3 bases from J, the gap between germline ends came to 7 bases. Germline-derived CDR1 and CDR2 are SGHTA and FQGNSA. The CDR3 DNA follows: TGTGCCAGCAGCTTAGGTGCGCGCTACGAGCAGTACTTC. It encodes CASSLGARYEQYF.

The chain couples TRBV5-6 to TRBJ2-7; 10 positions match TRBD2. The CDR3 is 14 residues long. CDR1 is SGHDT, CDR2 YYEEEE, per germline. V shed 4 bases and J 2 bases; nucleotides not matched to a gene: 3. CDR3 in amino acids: CASSVAGGAYEQYF. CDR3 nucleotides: TGTGCCAGCAGCGTAGCGGGGGGAGCCTACGAGCAGTACTTC.

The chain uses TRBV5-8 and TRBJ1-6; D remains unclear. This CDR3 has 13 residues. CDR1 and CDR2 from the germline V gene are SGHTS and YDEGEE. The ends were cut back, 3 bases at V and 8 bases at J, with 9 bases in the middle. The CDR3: CASSYRQDSPLHF. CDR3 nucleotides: TGTGCCAGCAGCTATAGACAAGATTCACCCCTCCACTTT.

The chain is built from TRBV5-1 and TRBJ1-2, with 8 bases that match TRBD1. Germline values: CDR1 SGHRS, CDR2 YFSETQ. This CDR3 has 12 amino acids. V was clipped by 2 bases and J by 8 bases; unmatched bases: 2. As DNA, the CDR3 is TGCGCCAGCAGCTTAGACAGGGGAGGCTACACCTTC. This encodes CASSLDRGGYTF.

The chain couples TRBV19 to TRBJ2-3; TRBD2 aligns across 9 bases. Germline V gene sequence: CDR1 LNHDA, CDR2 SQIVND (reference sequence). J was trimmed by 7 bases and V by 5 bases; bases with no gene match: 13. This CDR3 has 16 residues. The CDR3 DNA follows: TGTGCCAGTAGTTCGGGGACTAGCACAACCGCCTATACGCAGTATTTT. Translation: CASSSGTSTTAYTQYF.

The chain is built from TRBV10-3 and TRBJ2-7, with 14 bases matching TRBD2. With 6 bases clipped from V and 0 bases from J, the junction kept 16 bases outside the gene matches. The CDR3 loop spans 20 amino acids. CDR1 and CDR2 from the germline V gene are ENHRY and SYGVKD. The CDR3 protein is CAIRTSGGENDPHHSYEQYF. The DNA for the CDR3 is TGTGCCATCAGGACTAGCGGGGGGGAGAACGATCCACACCACTCCTACGAGCAGTACTTC.

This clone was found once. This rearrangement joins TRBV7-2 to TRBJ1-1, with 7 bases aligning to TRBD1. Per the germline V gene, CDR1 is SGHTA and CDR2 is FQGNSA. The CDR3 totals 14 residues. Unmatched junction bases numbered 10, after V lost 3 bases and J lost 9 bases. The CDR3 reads CASSFTTGALQAFF. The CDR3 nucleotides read TGTGCCAGCAGCTTTACTACAGGGGCACTTCAAGCTTTCTTT. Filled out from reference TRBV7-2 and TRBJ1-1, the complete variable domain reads GAGVSQSPSNKVTEKGKDVELRCDPISGHTALYWYRQSLGQGLEFLIYFQGNSAPDKSGLPSDRFSAERTGGSVSTLTIQRTQQEDSAVYLCASSFTTGALQAFFGQGTRLTVV.

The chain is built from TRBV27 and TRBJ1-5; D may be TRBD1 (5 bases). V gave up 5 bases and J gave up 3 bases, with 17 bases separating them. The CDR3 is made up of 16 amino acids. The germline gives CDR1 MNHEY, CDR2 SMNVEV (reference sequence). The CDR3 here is CASSPSQGFHNQPQHF. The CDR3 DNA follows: TGTGCCAGCAGTCCGTCCCAGGGTTTTCACAATCAGCCCCAGCATTTT.

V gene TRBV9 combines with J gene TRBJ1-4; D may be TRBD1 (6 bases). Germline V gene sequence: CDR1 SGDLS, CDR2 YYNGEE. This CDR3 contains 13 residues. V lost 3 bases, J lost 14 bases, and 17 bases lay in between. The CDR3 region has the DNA TGTGCCAGCAGCGGGGACACAGAGTCTATGCTGTTTTTT. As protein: CASSGDTESMLFF.

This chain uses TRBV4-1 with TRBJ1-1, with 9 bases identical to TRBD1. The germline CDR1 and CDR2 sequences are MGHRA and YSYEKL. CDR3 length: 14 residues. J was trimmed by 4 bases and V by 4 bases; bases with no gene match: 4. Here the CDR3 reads CASSPVGQGTEAFF. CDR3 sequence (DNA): TGCGCCAGCAGCCCCGTGGGACAGGGCACTGAAGCTTTCTTT.

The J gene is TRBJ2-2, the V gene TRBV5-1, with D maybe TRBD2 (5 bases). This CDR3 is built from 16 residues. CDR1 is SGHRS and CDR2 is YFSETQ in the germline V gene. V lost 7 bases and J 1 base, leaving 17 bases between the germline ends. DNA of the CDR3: TGCGCCAGCCGAGGCCCCGGACGGGAGAACACCGGGGAGCTGTTTTTT. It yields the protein CASRGPGRENTGELFF.

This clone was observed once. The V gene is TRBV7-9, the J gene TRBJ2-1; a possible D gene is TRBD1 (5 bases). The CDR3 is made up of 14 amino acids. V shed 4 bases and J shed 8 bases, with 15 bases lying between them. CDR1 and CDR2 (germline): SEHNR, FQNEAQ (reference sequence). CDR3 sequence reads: CASSWAREDDEQFF. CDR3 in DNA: TGTGCCAGCAGCTGGGCCAGGGAAGACGATGAGCAGTTCTTC.

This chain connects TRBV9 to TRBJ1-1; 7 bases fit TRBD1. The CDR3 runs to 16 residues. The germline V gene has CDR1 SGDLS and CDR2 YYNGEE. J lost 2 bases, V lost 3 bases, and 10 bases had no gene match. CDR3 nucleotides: TGTGCCAGCAGCGCCTTCCACAGGGGCCGTAACACTGAAGCTTTCTTT. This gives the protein CASSAFHRGRNTEAFF.

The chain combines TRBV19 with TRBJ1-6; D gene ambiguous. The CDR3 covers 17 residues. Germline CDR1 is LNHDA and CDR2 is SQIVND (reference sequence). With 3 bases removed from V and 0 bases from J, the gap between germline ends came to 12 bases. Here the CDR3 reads CASSIKAAFSYNSPLHF. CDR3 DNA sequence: TGTGCCAGTAGTATCAAGGCGGCCTTCTCCTATAATTCACCCCTCCACTTT. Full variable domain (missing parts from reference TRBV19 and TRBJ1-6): DGGITQSPKYLFRKEGQNVTLSCEQNLNHDAMYWYRQDPGQGLRLIYYSQIVNDFQKGDIAEGYSVSREKKESFPLTVTSAQKNPTAFYLCASSIKAAFSYNSPLHFGNGTRLTVT.

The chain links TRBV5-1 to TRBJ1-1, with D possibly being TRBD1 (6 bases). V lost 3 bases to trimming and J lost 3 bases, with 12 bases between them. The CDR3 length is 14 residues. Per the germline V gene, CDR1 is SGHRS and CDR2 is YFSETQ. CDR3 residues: CASSSTGSDTEAFF. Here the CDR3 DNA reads TGCGCCAGCAGCTCAACAGGGTCTGACACTGAAGCTTTCTTT.

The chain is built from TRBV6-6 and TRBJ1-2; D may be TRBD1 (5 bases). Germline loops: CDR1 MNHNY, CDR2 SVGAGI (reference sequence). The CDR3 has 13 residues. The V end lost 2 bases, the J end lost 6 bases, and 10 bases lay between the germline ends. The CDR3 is CASSYQGSNGYTF. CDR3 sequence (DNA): TGTGCCAGCAGTTACCAGGGATCAAATGGCTACACCTTC.